This T cell receptor (beta chain) appears in the sequencing data of a study of human T cells and chemical hapten exposure listed by TCRdb under 2021. As for the study more broadly: For sensitization, 2% DPC in acetone was applied to a 2 cm by 2 cm area of upper inner arm skin. Patch testing on the upper back used Finn chambers containing 0.01% DPC, with scoring done after 6 days according to International Contact Dermatitis Research Group standards. Libraries were pooled for sequencing, and per-sample TCR yields varied mainly because of small differences in library volumes within the pool. Patients additionally received weekly therapeutic DPC doses to the scalp throughout the approximately 25-week study period. For TCR sequencing, blood came from 25 to 35 alopecia patients at anywhere from one to four time points (pre-sensitization, 2, 6 and 24 weeks). This study followed changes in the peripheral blood TCR repertoire in vivo during primary and secondary sensitization of alopecia patients to the hapten diphenylcyclopropenone (DPC). Most of the patients in the cohort were female, and the cohort covered alopecia areata with under or over 50% scalp involvement, alopecia totalis and alopecia universalis. Patient blood was sampled pre-sensitization (week 0) and at 2, 6 and about 24 weeks after DPC sensitization.

The time point label on this specimen signifies: patch test 1, 2 weeks after DPC sensitization. The sample's treatment or condition, from its label and the paper: therapeutic diphenylcyclopropenone sensitization with weekly scalp DPC. At every patch-test visit, the blood draw took place before the patch test was put on. Patients were considered eligible if aged 18 to 70, diagnosed with alopecia and deemed suitable for DPC therapy, and patients were excluded if pregnant. Unfractionated whole blood was collected in Tempus Blood RNA tubes, and total RNA was extracted from that blood. Trimming leaves V shorter by 3 bases and J shorter by 3 bases, with the junction holding 7 bases beyond the gene matches. From cysteine to phenylalanine, the CDR3 is 15 amino acids long. The entry retains the CDR3 DNA only, 45 bases that are in frame from base 1. Looking up the germline V gene (reference sequence) yields CDR1 DFQATT and CDR2 SNEGSKA.

The protocol used for the library was RACE. TCRdb lists the instrument as NextSeq 500. During library preparation, unique molecular identifiers were attached to individual cDNA molecules so that TCRs could be counted in a quantitative, reproducible way. Each blood RNA sample was used to sequence both TCR alpha and TCR beta chains. On the study's bioinformatics: Samples had a median of about 96,000 TCRs, with a range from about 23,224 to 750,000. The Decombinator software suite was used to annotate V, J and CDR3 in the TCR reads. For the PS versus PT1 abundance plots, all samples were subsampled to the same number of TCRs (28,000). Expanded TCRs were defined as absent before sensitization and observed at least eight times at the 2-week time point. TCRdb trimmed the raw reads at Q25, called clones with MiXCR and kept productive beta chains. Under each unique CDR3 protein, matching rows form one entry showing the most common genes and DNA. The V and J calls and clone size come from TCRdb's table, not from the authors' own analysis. The sample table records some 350,000 distinct CDR3 sequences; around 7% of these occur just once. The top ten clones comprise about 8% of the sample.

This clonotype was picked up a small number of times. Its antigen remains undetermined. One base away there is no much larger clone; base qualities are not given. Results and caveats for the whole study, not just this receptor: Expanded TCRs formed significantly more large CDR3 similarity clusters than pre-sensitization or healthy control sets, consistent with antigen-driven responses. Repeated subsampling changed both the strength of the expansion versus patch-test correlation and the threshold at which that correlation became significant. No change with DPC sensitization was found in the number of TCRs above 1 in 1000 frequency, and no evidence of global repertoire structure alterations was found. Because every patient had alopecia, a presumed autoimmune disease, the patients' immune response might differ from that of healthy individuals. Patch test score was positively correlated with the number of PT1 expanded TCRs, with significance at thresholds 8, 16 and 32 but not at 4.

The sequences come from whole blood, collected in connection with sensitization to the hapten diphenylcyclopropenone (DPC). The chain couples TRBV20-1 to TRBJ2-2, and 7 junction bases match TRBD1. The clonotype originates from a young woman with alopecia areata. Some clones in this sample may be carry-over from other donors' samples. The bases read TGCAGTGCTAGGAGAGGGGGCCTGGACACCGGGGAGCTGTTTTTT. Its protein product is CSARRGGLDTGELFF.